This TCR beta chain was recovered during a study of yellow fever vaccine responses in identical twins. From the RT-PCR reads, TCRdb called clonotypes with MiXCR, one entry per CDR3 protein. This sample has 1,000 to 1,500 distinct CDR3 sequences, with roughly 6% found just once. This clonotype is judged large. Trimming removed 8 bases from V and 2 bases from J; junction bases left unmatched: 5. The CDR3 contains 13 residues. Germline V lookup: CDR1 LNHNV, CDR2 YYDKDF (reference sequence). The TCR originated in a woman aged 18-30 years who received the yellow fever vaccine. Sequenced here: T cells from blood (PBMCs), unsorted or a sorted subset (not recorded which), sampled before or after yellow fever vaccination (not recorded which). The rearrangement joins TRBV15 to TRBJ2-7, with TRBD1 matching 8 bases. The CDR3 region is CATGQGQAYEQYF. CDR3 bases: TGTGCCACCGGACAGGGACAGGCCTACGAGCAGTACTTC.